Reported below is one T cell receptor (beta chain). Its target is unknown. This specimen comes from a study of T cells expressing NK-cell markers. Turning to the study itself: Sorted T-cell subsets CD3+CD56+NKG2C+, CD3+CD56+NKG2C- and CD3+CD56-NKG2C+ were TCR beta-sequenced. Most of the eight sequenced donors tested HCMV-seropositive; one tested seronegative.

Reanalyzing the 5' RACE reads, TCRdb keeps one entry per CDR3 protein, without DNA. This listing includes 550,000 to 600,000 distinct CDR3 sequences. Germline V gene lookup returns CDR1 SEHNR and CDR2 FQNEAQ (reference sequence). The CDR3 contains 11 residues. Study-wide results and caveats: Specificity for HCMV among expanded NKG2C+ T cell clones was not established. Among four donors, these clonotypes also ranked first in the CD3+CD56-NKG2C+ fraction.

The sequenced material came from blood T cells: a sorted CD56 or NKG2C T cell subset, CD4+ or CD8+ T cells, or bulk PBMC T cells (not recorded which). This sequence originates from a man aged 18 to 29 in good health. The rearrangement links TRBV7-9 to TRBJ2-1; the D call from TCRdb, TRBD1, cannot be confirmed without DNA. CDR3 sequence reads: CASRRGENGFF. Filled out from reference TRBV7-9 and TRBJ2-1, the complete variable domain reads DTGVSQNPRHKITKRGQNVTFRCDPISEHNRLYWYRQTLGQGPEFLTYFQNEAQLEKSRLLSDRFSAERPKGSFSTLEIQRTEQGDSAMYLCASRRGENGFFGPGTRLTVL.